Each of the 20 T cell receptor beta chains below was sequenced from the same sample in a study of a mutant IDH1 vaccine in newly diagnosed glioma. Their antigens remain unidentified. Time point here: week 35, safety follow-up. Every single dose of the vaccine, 300 ug of mutant IDH1 20-mer peptide, came with topical imiquimod. Generated by immunoSEQ multiplex PCR, the TCRdb table keeps only in-frame clones and is missing some. The sample lists approximately 31,000 clones, approximately 80% occurring once. The specimen was PBMCs, collected from a glioma patient whose treatment included an IDH1 peptide vaccine. The receptors stem from a woman under 30 with glioma.

This clone appeared once. V and J are TRBV7-9 and TRBJ2-3; D might be TRBD2 (5 bases). The CDR3 runs to 13 residues. The ends were cut back, 4 bases at V and 6 bases at J, with 11 bases in the middle. Germline CDR1 reads SEHNR; CDR2 reads FQNEAQ (reference sequence). The CDR3 bases are TGTGCCAGCAGCTCTACGTGGGAGGATACGCAGTATTTT. This codes for CASSSTWEDTQYF.

This chain connects TRBV2 to TRBJ1-5; no clear D. Trimming removed 7 bases at V and 4 bases at J, with 11 bases between. Looked up from germline, CDR1 is SNHLY and CDR2 is FYNNEI. The CDR3 extends over 13 amino acids. As DNA, the CDR3 is TGTGCCAGCACGGTAGAGCTAAATCAGCCCCAGCATTTT. It encodes CASTVELNQPQHF.

This clone was seen a few times. The chain carries TRBV10-3 and TRBJ1-1; 7 nucleotides line up with TRBD1. CDR1 and CDR2 (germline): ENHRY, SYGVKD. This CDR3 region has 15 residues. Losses at the gene ends were 0 bases for V and 2 bases for J; bases not matched to a gene: 3. Here the CDR3 reads CAISESGQTNTEAFF. CDR3 in DNA: TGTGCCATCAGTGAGTCGGGACAGACTAACACTGAAGCTTTCTTT.

This clone showed up just once. The genes are TRBV7-2 and TRBJ2-2, with D tentatively TRBD2 (5 bases). CDR1 and CDR2 from the germline V gene are SGHTA and FQGNSA. The CDR3 has 14 amino acids. Trimming stripped 4 bases from V and 7 bases from J, with 13 bases between. As DNA, the CDR3 is TGTGCCAGCAGCTCCACTAGTTCTATCGGGGAGCTGTTTTTT. Protein: CASSSTSSIGELFF.

The rearrangement joins TRBV29-1 to TRBJ2-7, with a weak D call TRBD1 (5 bases). The CDR3 contains 12 residues. V lost 6 bases and J 5 bases, leaving 14 bases between the germline ends. The germline V gene has CDR1 SQVTM and CDR2 ANQGSEA. The CDR3 loop is CSVERQFNEQYF. In DNA form, the CDR3 reads TGCAGCGTGGAAAGACAGTTTAACGAGCAGTACTTC.

In this sample, this clone turned up once. The chain joins TRBV7-2 to TRBJ2-7; TRBD1 matches at 11 bases. There are 14 residues in the CDR3. The V and J ends lost 3 bases and 6 bases, in that order; junction bases with no gene match: 4. Germline CDR1 SGHTA, CDR2 FQGNSA. The CDR3 nucleotides read TGTGCCAGCAGCTTTACCGGGACAGGGGGCGAGCAGTACTTC. Its translation is CASSFTGTGGEQYF.

The V gene is TRBV19, the J gene TRBJ2-6; D uncertain. CDR3 length: 15 amino acids. CDR1 and CDR2 from the germline V gene are LNHDA and SQIVND (reference sequence). Trimming pared 1 base from V and 4 bases from J, leaving 8 bases between. CDR3 DNA: TGTGCCAGTAGTATAGGGGGTAGCGGGGCCAACGTCCTGACTTTC. This gives the protein CASSIGGSGANVLTF.

This clone was detected once. In DNA form, the CDR3 reads TGTGCCAGTAGTATAGATACAGGGGGGAACACTGAAGCTTTCTTT. This sequence encodes CASSIDTGGNTEAFF. J is TRBJ1-1 and V is TRBV19; 8 bases align to TRBD1. This CDR3 contains 15 residues. The germline CDR1 and CDR2 sequences are LNHDA and SQIVND (reference sequence). Losses at the gene ends were 0 bases for V and 1 base for J; bases not matched to a gene: 1.

The chain carries TRBV6-1 and TRBJ1-5; D perhaps matches TRBD1 (5 bases). Per germline, CDR1 MNHNS and CDR2 SASEGT. V lost 2 bases and J lost 4, with 12 bases in between. CDR3 size: 15 residues. In DNA form, the CDR3 reads TGTGCCAGCAGTGAACAGGGAAACACAAATCAGCCCCAGCATTTT. Protein product: CASSEQGNTNQPQHF.

This sequence joins TRBV27 and TRBJ1-2, with D possibly being TRBD1 (6 bases). Germline CDR1 and CDR2: MNHEY and SMNVEV (reference sequence). V lost 5 bases, J lost 4 bases, and 14 bases lay in between. The length of the CDR3 is 14 residues. The CDR3 region is CASSPGGQPYGYTF. The CDR3 DNA sequence: TGTGCCAGCAGTCCGGGGGGGCAGCCCTATGGCTACACCTTC.

The chain employs TRBV28 and TRBJ2-1, with 9 bases aligning to TRBD1. This CDR3 contains 15 residues. Germline values: CDR1 MDHEN, CDR2 SYDVKM. Trimming at V came to 7 bases and at J to 8 bases, leaving 12 bases not matched to a gene. DNA of the CDR3: TGTGCCAGCACCTCGGCCCCGGGACAGGGTTATGAGCAGTTCTTC. This translates into CASTSAPGQGYEQFF.

The CDR3 DNA follows: TGCGCCAGCAGCTTGAGTGGGGGCCGGAAAGAGACCCAGTACTTC. Translation: CASSLSGGRKETQYF. V usage is TRBV5-1 and J usage is TRBJ2-5; possibly TRBD1 for D (6 bases). The CDR3 extends over 15 amino acids. Germline V gene lookup returns CDR1 SGHRS and CDR2 YFSETQ. Trimming left V 1 base short and J 3 bases short, with 13 bases between.

The rearrangement links TRBV7-2 to TRBJ2-5, with D possibly matching TRBD2 (6 bases). Germline loops: CDR1 SGHTA, CDR2 FQGNSA. This CDR3 spans 17 amino acids. The V gene lost 2 bases and the J gene lost 0 bases, with 16 bases spanning the gap. The CDR3 loop reads CASSLRPAGRNQETQYF. CDR3 sequence (DNA): TGTGCCAGCAGCTTAAGACCGGCGGGACGAAACCAAGAGACCCAGTACTTC. Drawing the rest from reference TRBV7-2 and TRBJ2-5, the complete variable domain is GAGVSQSPSNKVTEKGKDVELRCDPISGHTALYWYRQSLGQGLEFLIYFQGNSAPDKSGLPSDRFSAERTGGSVSTLTIQRTQQEDSAVYLCASSLRPAGRNQETQYFGPGTRLLVL.

The rearrangement uses TRBV10-2 and TRBJ1-3; unclear D gene. V was cut by 5 bases and J by 0 bases, with 11 bases left in between. CDR3 length: 15 amino acids. Germline CDR1 reads WSHSY; CDR2 reads SAAADI. CDR3 protein: CASSLTPNSGNTIYF. The CDR3 DNA reads TGCGCCAGCAGTCTGACCCCGAACTCTGGAAACACCATATATTTT.

This rearrangement joins TRBV2 to TRBJ1-4; 10 nucleotides line up with TRBD1. CDR3 size: 14 residues. V gave up 7 bases and J gave up 8 bases; unmatched junction bases: 7. From germline, CDR1 is SNHLY and CDR2 FYNNEI. The CDR3 bases are TGTGCCAGCACCCCCGGGACAGGGGACGAAAAACTGTTTTTT. It encodes CASTPGTGDEKLFF.

The chain is built from TRBV6-5 and TRBJ2-5, with TRBD1 matching 10 bases. This CDR3 is built from 16 residues. Germline V gene data show CDR1 as MNHEY and CDR2 as SVGAGI. Trimming removed 2 bases from V and 5 bases from J; junction bases left unmatched: 8. This chain's CDR3 is CASSYPIGTGAETQYF. CDR3 nucleotide sequence: TGTGCCAGCAGTTACCCCATCGGGACAGGGGCCGAGACCCAGTACTTC.

The rearrangement links TRBV19 to TRBJ1-5; D might be TRBD1 (6 bases). V was shortened by 4 bases and J by 2 bases, with 12 bases between the two germline ends. The CDR3 runs to 15 residues. CDR1 LNHDA and CDR2 SQIVND come from the germline V gene (reference sequence). DNA of the CDR3: TGTGCCAGTAGTACCCAGGGGAATGGCAATCAGCCCCAGCATTTT. Amino acids: CASSTQGNGNQPQHF.

This clone was seen just once. V gene TRBV30 combines with J gene TRBJ1-2; 8 bases agree with TRBD1. CDR1 and CDR2 (germline): GTSNPN, SVGIG (reference sequence). The junction had 0 bases not matched to a gene; V was cut back by 2 bases and J by 4 bases. This CDR3 comprises 12 residues. CDR3 loop: CAWSTGGYGYTF. CDR3 nucleotide sequence: TGTGCCTGGAGTACAGGGGGCTATGGCTACACCTTC.

V and J are TRBV7-2 and TRBJ1-2; D not certain. With 5 bases removed from V and 4 bases from J, the gap between germline ends came to 14 bases. This CDR3 is built from 14 residues. Germline assignment: CDR1 SGHTA and CDR2 FQGNSA. The CDR3, as DNA: TGTGCCAGCAGCCGTGAGATAGGACCCTATGGCTACACCTTC. It translates to CASSREIGPYGYTF.

The chain uses TRBV28 and TRBJ1-4; D call uncertain. The CDR3 runs to 19 residues. Deletions cut 7 bases from V and 0 bases from J, with 24 bases between. Per germline, CDR1 MDHEN and CDR2 SYDVKM. The CDR3: CASKPRLSRPPSTNEKLFF. CDR3 DNA sequence: TGTGCCAGCAAACCTAGACTATCTCGCCCCCCTTCAACTAATGAAAAACTGTTTTTT.